Given below is one T cell receptor beta chain in context. Its matching antigen is unknown. Production of TCR beta cDNA relied on 5'RACE template switching with UMIs. From its re-call of the 5' RACE reads, TCRdb lists each CDR3 protein once, without DNA. The listing records 550,000 or so distinct CDR3 sequences. This specimen belongs to a study of T cells expressing NK-cell markers. Points from the study as a whole: Four of the donors also had these clonotypes leading their CD3+CD56-NKG2C+ fraction.

This CDR3 spans 16 amino acids. Germline assignment: CDR1 KGHDR and CDR2 SFDVKD. The sample taken for sequencing was blood T cells: a sorted CD56 or NKG2C T cell subset, CD4+ or CD8+ T cells, or bulk PBMC T cells (not recorded which). The chain is built from TRBV24-1 and TRBJ1-5; the TRBD1 assignment by TCRdb is unverifiable without DNA. The TCR was taken from a man aged 18 to 29 in good health. The CDR3 reads CATRASGQGDNQPQHF.